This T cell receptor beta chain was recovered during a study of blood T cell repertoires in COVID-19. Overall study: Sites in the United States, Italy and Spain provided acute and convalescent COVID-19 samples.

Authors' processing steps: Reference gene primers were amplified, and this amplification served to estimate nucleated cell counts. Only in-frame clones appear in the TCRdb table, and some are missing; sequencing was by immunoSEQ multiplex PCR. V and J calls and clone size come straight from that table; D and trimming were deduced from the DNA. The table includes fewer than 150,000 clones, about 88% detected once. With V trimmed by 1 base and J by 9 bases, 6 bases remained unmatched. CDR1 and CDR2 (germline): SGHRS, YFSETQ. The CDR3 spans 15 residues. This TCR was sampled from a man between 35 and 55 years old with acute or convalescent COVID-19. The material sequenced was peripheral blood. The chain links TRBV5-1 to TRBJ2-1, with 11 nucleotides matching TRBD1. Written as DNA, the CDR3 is TGCGCCAGCAGCTTGACGGGACAGGGGGTCACTGAGCAGTTCTTC. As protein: CASSLTGQGVTEQFF.